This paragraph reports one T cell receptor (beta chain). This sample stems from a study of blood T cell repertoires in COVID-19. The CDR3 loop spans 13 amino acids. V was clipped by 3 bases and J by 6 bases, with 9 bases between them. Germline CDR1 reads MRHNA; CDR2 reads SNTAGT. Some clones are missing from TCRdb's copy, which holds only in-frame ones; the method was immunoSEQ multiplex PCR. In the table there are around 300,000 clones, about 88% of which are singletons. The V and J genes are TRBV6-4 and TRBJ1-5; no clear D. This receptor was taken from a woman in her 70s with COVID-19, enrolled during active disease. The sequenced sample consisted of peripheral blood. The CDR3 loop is CASSENELQPQHF. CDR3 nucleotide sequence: TGTGCCAGCAGTGAAAACGAACTTCAGCCCCAGCATTTT.